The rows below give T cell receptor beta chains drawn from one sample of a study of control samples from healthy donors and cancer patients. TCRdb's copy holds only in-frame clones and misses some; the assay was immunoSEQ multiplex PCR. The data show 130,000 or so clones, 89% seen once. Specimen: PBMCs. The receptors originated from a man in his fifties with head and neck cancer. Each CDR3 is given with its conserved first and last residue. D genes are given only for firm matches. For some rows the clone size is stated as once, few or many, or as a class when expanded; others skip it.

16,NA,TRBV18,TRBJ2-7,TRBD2,TGTGCCAGCTCGCCTAGACTAGCGGGGGGCTCCTACGAGCAGTACTTC,CASSPRLAGGSYEQYF
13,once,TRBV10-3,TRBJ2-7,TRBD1,TGTGCCATCGGAGTACAGGGGAGCGACGAGCAGTACTTC,CAIGVQGSDEQYF
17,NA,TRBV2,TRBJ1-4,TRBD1,TGTGCCAGCAGTGGAGGGGTTGGACAGGGGATCGCTGAAAAACTGTTTTTT,CASSGGVGQGIAEKLFF
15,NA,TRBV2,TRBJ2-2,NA,TGTGCCAGCAGTAACCCCCGGCGGGGCACCGGGGAGCTGTTTTTT,CASSNPRRGTGELFF
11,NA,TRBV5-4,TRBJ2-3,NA,TGTGCCAGCAGCTTGGAGGGATCACAGTATTTT,CASSLEGSQYF
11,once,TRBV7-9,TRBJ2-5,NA,TGTGCCAGCAGTAGACAAGAGACCCAGTACTTC,CASSRQETQYF
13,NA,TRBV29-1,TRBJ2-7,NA,TGCAGCGTTGGACTTGGGATCCGTTACGAGCAGTACTTC,CSVGLGIRYEQYF
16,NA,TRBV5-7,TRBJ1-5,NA,TGTGCCAGCAGCTTCGGAGGGAGAGGTAGCAATCAGCCCCAGCATTTT,CASSFGGRGSNQPQHF
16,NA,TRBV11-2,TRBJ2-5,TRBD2,TGTGCCAGCAGCTTAGATCAACTAGCGGGAGAAGAGACCCAGTACTTC,CASSLDQLAGEETQYF
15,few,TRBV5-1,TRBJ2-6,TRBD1,TGCGCCAGCAGCCCAGGGGGCTCTGGGGCCAACGTCCTGACTTTC,CASSPGGSGANVLTF
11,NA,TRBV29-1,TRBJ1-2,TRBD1,TGCAGCGCTCGGACAGGGTTTGGCTACACCTTC,CSARTGFGYTF
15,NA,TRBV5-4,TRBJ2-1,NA,TGTGCCAGCAGCTTGGGAGGTCTCGCGGGTAATGAGCAGTTCTTC,CASSLGGLAGNEQFF
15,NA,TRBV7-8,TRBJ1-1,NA,TGTGCCAGCAGCTTAGTTAACGGGGAGATCACTGAAGCTTTCTTT,CASSLVNGEITEAFF
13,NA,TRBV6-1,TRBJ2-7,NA,TGTGCCAGCAGTGAAACAGGCTTCTACGAGCAGTACTTC,CASSETGFYEQYF
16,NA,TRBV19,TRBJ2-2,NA,TGTGCCAGTAAAACCTACGGGACAAAGGACACCGGGGAGCTGTTTTTT,CASKTYGTKDTGELFF
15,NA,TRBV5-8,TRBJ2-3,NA,TGTGCCAGCAGCTTCGTCGGGCGGAACACAGATACGCAGTATTTT,CASSFVGRNTDTQYF
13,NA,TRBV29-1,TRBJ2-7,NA,TGCAGCGGTTCAAAGGGGCCTCCCTACGAGCAGTACTTC,CSGSKGPPYEQYF
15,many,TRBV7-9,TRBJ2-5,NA,TGTGCCAGCAGCTCTACGGGGACGGAGCAAGAGACCCAGTACTTC,CASSSTGTEQETQYF
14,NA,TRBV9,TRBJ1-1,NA,TGTGCCAGCAGCCCTCGGGACGGTGAACTTGAAGCTTTCTTT,CASSPRDGELEAFF
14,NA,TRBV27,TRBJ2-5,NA,TGTGCCAGCAGTTTATCGGGGAGGTTGGAGACCCAGTACTTC,CASSLSGRLETQYF
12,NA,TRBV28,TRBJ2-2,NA,TGTGCCAGCAGCCTCACCACCGGGGAGCTGTTTTTT,CASSLTTGELFF
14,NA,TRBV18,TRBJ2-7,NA,TGTGCCAGCTCACCACCGTCAGTTGACTACGAGCAGTACTTC,CASSPPSVDYEQYF
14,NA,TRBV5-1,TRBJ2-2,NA,TGCGCCAGCAGCATACCACAGGGTCCCGGGGAGCTGTTTTTT,CASSIPQGPGELFF
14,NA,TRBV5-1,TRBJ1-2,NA,TGCGCCAGCAGCCTGGACGACCGGAAGGATGGCTACACCTTC,CASSLDDRKDGYTF
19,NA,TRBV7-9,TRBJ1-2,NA,TGTGCCAGCAGTCCCCGTGCAGAAAGTTTCCGGCGGTTCAGGTATGGCTACACCTTC,CASSPRAESFRRFRYGYTF
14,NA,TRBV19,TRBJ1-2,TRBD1,TGTGCCAGTACTATGACAGGGGTCGGCTATGGCTACACCTTC,CASTMTGVGYGYTF
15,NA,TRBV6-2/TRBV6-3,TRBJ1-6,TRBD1,TGTGCCAGCAGTACCAGACAGGGTGGAAATTCACCCCTCCACTTT,CASSTRQGGNSPLHF
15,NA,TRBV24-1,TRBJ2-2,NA,TGTGCCACCAGTGATTTAGGCCAAGGCCCGTCGGAGCTGTTTTTT,CATSDLGQGPSELFF
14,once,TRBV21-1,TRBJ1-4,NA,TGTGCCAGCAGCAAAGAGGGACAGAATGAAAAACTGTTTTTT,CASSKEGQNEKLFF
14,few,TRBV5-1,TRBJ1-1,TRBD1,TGCGCCAGCAGCTTGGGGACAGGGGGCACTGAAGCTTTCTTT,CASSLGTGGTEAFF
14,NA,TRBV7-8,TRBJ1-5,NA,TGTGCCAGCAGCTCACGGACAGACAATCAGCCCCAGCATTTT,CASSSRTDNQPQHF
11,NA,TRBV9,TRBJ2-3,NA,TGTGCCAGCAGCGTAGGGAATACGCAGTATTTT,CASSVGNTQYF
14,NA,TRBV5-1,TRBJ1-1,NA,TGCGCCAGCAGCTTAGGGGGGGCGTACACTGAAGCTTTCTTT,CASSLGGAYTEAFF
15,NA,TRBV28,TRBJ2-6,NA,TGTGCCAGCAGGAGCTACAGCTCTGGGGCCAACGTCCTGACTTTC,CASRSYSSGANVLTF
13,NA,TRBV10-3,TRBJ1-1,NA,TGTGCCATCAGTGACAGGGGGAACACTGAAGCTTTCTTT,CAISDRGNTEAFF
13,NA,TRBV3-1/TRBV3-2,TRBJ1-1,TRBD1,TGTGCCAGCAGTCCCCTTGACAGGGTAGAAGCTTTCTTT,CASSPLDRVEAFF
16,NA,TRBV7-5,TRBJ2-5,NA,TGTGCCAGAACCCCCCCGGCCGCACTACCCCAAGAGACCCAGTACTTC,CARTPPAALPQETQYF
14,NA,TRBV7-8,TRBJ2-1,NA,TGTGCCAGTACTGTCGGGCAGAATTACAATGAGCAGTTCTTC,CASTVGQNYNEQFF
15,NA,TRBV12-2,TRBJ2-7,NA,TGTGCAAGTCGCTTATTTAGCGGGGGGCCCTACGAGCAGTACTTC,CASRLFSGGPYEQYF
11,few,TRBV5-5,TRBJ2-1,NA,TGTGCCAGCAGCTTGTGGGGTGAGCAGTTCTTC,CASSLWGEQFF
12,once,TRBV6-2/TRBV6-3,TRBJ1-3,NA,TGTGCCAGCAGCCCCTCTGGAAACACCATATATTTT,CASSPSGNTIYF
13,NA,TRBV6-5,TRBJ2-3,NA,TGTGCCAGCAGGTCGACAGGGAGGGATACGCAGTATTTT,CASRSTGRDTQYF
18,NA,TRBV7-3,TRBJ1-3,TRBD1,TGTGCCAGCAGCTTAACCGCAGGGGGTCAGGTCTCTGGAAACACCATATATTTT,CASSLTAGGQVSGNTIYF
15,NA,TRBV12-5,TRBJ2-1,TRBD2,TGTGCTAGTGGTTTGGGACTAGCGGGAGAAAATGAGCAGTTCTTC,CASGLGLAGENEQFF
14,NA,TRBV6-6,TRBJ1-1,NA,TGTGCCAGCAGTTTCCCGGGATTGGGGACTGAAGCTTTCTTT,CASSFPGLGTEAFF
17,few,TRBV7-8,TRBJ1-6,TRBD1,TGTGCCAGCAGCCTAGTTATATCGGACAGGGTAGATTCACCCCTCCACTTT,CASSLVISDRVDSPLHF
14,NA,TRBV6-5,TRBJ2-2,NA,TGTGCCACCCTGGAGGGGGCAAGTACCGGGGAGCTGTTTTTT,CATLEGASTGELFF
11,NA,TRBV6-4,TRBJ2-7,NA,TGTGCCAGCAGTGCTGTCTACGAGCAGTACTTC,CASSAVYEQYF
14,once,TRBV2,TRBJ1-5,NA,TGTGCCAGCAGCGACAGCCTTAGCAATCAGCCCCAGCATTTT,CASSDSLSNQPQHF
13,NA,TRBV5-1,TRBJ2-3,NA,TGCGCCAGCAGCTTGGGGCAAATGGATACGCAGTATTTT,CASSLGQMDTQYF
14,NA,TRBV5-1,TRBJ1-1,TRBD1,TGCGCCAGCAGCAGGGACAGTCCGAAGGCTGAAGCTTTCTTT,CASSRDSPKAEAFF
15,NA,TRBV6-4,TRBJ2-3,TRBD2,TGTGCCAGCAGTGGGACTAGCGGGGGGCCAGATACGCAGTATTTT,CASSGTSGGPDTQYF
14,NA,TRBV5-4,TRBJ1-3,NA,TGTGCCAGCAGCTTGGACAATTTTAGAAACACCATATATTTT,CASSLDNFRNTIYF
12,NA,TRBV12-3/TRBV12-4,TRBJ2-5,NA,TGTGCCAGCAGAGTAAACCAAGAGACCCAGTACTTC,CASRVNQETQYF
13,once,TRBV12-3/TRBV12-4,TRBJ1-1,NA,TGTGCCAGCAGTTTCGGGATGAACACTGAAGCTTTCTTT,CASSFGMNTEAFF
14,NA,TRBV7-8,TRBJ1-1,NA,TGTGCCAGCAGCTTAGCGCCGGGGAACACTGAAGCTTTCTTT,CASSLAPGNTEAFF
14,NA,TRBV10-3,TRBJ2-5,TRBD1,TGTGCCATCAATAGGGACAGGGAGGCGGAGACCCAGTACTTC,CAINRDREAETQYF
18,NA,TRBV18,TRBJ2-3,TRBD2,TGTGCCAGCTCACCACTGAGACTAGCTCCGGGACCCACAGATACGCAGTATTTT,CASSPLRLAPGPTDTQYF
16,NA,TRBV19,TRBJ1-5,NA,TGTGCCAGTAGTATAGTGACAGCGTTTAGCAATCAGCCCCAGCATTTT,CASSIVTAFSNQPQHF